This T cell receptor beta chain was profiled in a study of metastatic and nonmetastatic thyroid tumors (dated by TCRdb to the early 2020s). With respect to the entire study: Repertoires were compared across peripheral blood and tumor or nodule tissue samples from malignant and benign thyroid patients. Findings and caveats that apply to the study as a whole: In both blood and tumor samples, malignant tumors were reported to have significantly higher TCR beta diversity than benign nodules.

V and J lose 5 bases and 7 bases, and a span of 14 bases separates them. The CDR3, from cysteine to phenylalanine, totals 13 residues. CDR3 DNA only is kept here, 39 bases in frame from base 1. According to the germline V gene (reference sequence), CDR1 reads DFQATT and CDR2 reads SNEGSKA. This clone was counted ten times or more. Its recognized antigen is unknown. Base qualities were left out, and no much larger clone turns up one base away. Libraries were constructed by PCR. Sequencing instrument: Illumina HiSeq 4000. High-throughput sequencing was used to profile the TCR beta-chain CDR3 region of every patient. The original methods were these. A classifier to discriminate distant-metastatic papillary thyroid cancer patients was built from CDR3 differences across clinicopathological groups. To measure repertoire diversity the researchers used the Shannon index, while the Morisita-Horn index served to gauge how similar the tumor and blood repertoires were. TCRdb applied fastp at Q25 and MiXCR to the public reads, then kept only in-frame beta chains. The V and J calls were not made by the authors but by TCRdb's processing. Within this sample are 21,000 or so clones, with around 16% of them counted one time only. The ten biggest clones cover about 21% of the sample.

No patient had received any treatment before thyroid surgery. Using T-cell receptor beta sequencing, the researchers looked back retrospectively at clinical samples from patients, gathered between the early 2010s and the late 2010s. The chain was built from TRBV20-1 and TRBJ2-2; TRBD1 might be the D gene, on 5 matching bases. The origin of this receptor is a male donor with papillary thyroid cancer or a benign thyroid nodule (not recorded which). Some clones in this sample may be carry-over from other donors' samples. The source material was blood. The CDR3 loop reads CSAPRDSGGELFF. In nucleotides, the sequence is TGCAGTGCTCCCAGGGATTCGGGCGGGGAGCTGTTTTTT.